This record looks at one T cell receptor (beta chain) sequence and its context. Its antigen is still unknown. DNA at about 190 ng, tens of thousands of T cell genomes, went into sorted-subset replicate PCRs. Repertoires were generated with immunoSEQ multiplex PCR, while TCRdb's copy carries only in-frame clones and drops some. The table includes around 1.9 million clones, about 93% detected once. The record originates from a study of shared clonotypes between healthy human individuals. Study-level findings and limits: There were few donors, and this limited the genetic and exposure-history diversity represented. Exclusively blood specimens were collected; tissue repertoires likely differ.

CDR3 length equals 15 residues. Germline V gene sequence: CDR1 SNHLY, CDR2 FYNNEI. J was trimmed by 0 bases and V by 6 bases; bases with no gene match: 3. The naive CD8 population came from CD45RO-negative cells selected for CCR7, without terminally differentiated effector memory CD45RA+ cells. Donors had no recently reported acute infections or vaccinations and were HIV-negative. Sequencing was carried out using naive CD8+ T cells from PBMCs. This chain joins TRBV2 and TRBJ1-5; 9 positions agree with TRBD1. The source of this sequence is a man aged 18 to 30 in good health. Some clones in this sample may be carry-over from other donors' samples. The CDR3 region has the DNA TGTGCCAGCAGGGGGACAGGGCTTAGCAATCAGCCCCAGCATTTT. Translated: CASRGTGLSNQPQHF. Together with reference TRBV2 and TRBJ1-5, the CDR3 gives the full variable domain: EPEVTQTPSHQVTQMGQEVILRCVPISNHLYFYWYRQILGQKVEFLVSFYNNEISEKSEIFDDQFSVERPDGSNFTLKIRSTKLEDSAMYFCASRGTGLSNQPQHFGDGTRLSIL.